These 30 T cell receptor beta chains were all obtained from the same sample, sequenced in a study of T-cell reconstitution after alpha-beta-depleted transplantation in children. Unique molecular identifiers were incorporated during preparation of the TCRbeta library. TCRdb ran MiXCR on the PCR reads and lists one entry per CDR3 protein. The data hold around 120,000 distinct CDR3 sequences, with more than 20% observed a single time. The source material was PBMCs, mostly from graft donor cells, sampled 180 days after TCRalphabeta/CD19-depleted stem cell transplant. The source of these receptors is a male patient between 2 and 9 years old who had a stem cell transplant for chronic granulomatous disease, so the T cells may come from the graft donor.

V usage is TRBV27 and J usage is TRBJ2-2; TRBD1 matches 7 bases. The CDR3 has 15 amino acids. The junction had 8 bases not matched to a gene; V was cut back by 5 bases and J by 5 bases. Germline V gene data show CDR1 as MNHEY and CDR2 as SMNVEV (reference sequence). In DNA form, the CDR3 reads TGTGCCAGCAGTCCTTTGACAGGGAGAACCGGGGAGCTGTTTTTT. It encodes CASSPLTGRTGELFF.

This clonotype showed up just a few times. The chain recombines TRBV29-1 with TRBJ2-7; 10 bases agree with TRBD1. The CDR3 is 16 residues long. Germline V gene data show CDR1 as SQVTM and CDR2 as ANQGSEA. With V trimmed by 1 base and J by 3 bases, 9 bases remained unmatched. CDR3 sequence reads: CSVEAILRDRGYEQYF. Here the CDR3 DNA reads TGCAGCGTTGAAGCGATCTTGAGGGACAGGGGCTACGAGCAGTACTTC.

This clonotype was picked up many times. The chain recombines TRBV6-5 with TRBJ2-1; 7 positions agree with TRBD2. The CDR3 length is 16 residues. The V gene's germline CDR1 is MNHEY and CDR2 SVGAGI. V shed 2 bases and J 10 bases; nucleotides not matched to a gene: 14. The CDR3 DNA sequence: TGTGCCAGCAGTTACAGCGGTACTAGCGTCAAAGGGGAGCAGTTCTTC. Translation gives CASSYSGTSVKGEQFF.

The chain links TRBV5-1 to TRBJ2-3; TRBD2 aligns across 7 bases. Trimming took 2 bases from V and 0 from J; bases not matched to a gene: 3. Looked up from germline, CDR1 is SGHRS and CDR2 is YFSETQ. The CDR3 is made up of 15 amino acids. The CDR3 DNA is TGCGCCAGCAGCTTCGGTAGCGGGAGCACAGATACGCAGTATTTT. Its translation: CASSFGSGSTDTQYF.

This clonotype was counted a few times. The chain recombines TRBV5-1 with TRBJ2-2, with D perhaps TRBD2 (7 bases). Germline assignment: CDR1 SGHRS and CDR2 YFSETQ. The CDR3 has 16 amino acids. V was shortened by 0 bases and J by 1 base, with 10 bases between the two germline ends. The CDR3 bases are TGCGCCAGCAGCTTGGCGGGGGGCTGGAACACCGGGGAGCTGTTTTTT. Translated, it gives CASSLAGGWNTGELFF.

The V and J genes are TRBV20-1 and TRBJ2-3, with D hard to call. CDR3 length: 14 amino acids. Germline CDR1 and CDR2: DFQATT and SNEGSKA (reference sequence). Between the trimmed V and J ends, which lost 2 bases and 2 bases, there was a span of 11 bases. CDR3 DNA sequence: TGCAGTGCTAGATACGGGTTCTTCACAGATACGCAGTATTTT. This codes for CSARYGFFTDTQYF.

The chain recombines TRBV18 with TRBJ1-5; D possibly corresponds to TRBD1 (5 bases). CDR1 is KGHSH and CDR2 is LQKENI in the germline V gene. CDR3 length: 14 residues. Trimming took off 3 bases at V and 2 bases at J, with 8 bases between the two ends. The CDR3 is CASSPKQGNQPQHF. The CDR3 nucleotides read TGTGCCAGCTCACCGAAACAGGGCAATCAGCCCCAGCATTTT. Together with reference TRBV18 and TRBJ1-5, the CDR3 gives the full variable domain: NAGVMQNPRHLVRRRGQEARLRCSPMKGHSHVYWYRQLPEEGLKFMVYLQKENIIDESGMPKERFSAEFPKEGPSILRIQQVVRGDSAAYFCASSPKQGNQPQHFGDGTRLSIL.

This chain joins TRBV5-1 and TRBJ1-1, with D unresolved. Trimming shortened V by 3 bases and J by 1 base, and 7 bases separated the two germline ends. CDR3 size: 13 residues. Germline lookup yields CDR1 SGHRS and CDR2 YFSETQ. The CDR3 DNA is TGCGCCAGCAGCTCGTTCAGGAACACTGAAGCTTTCTTT. This codes for CASSSFRNTEAFF. Based on the CDR3 plus reference TRBV5-1 and TRBJ1-1, the full variable domain is KAGVTQTPRYLIKTRGQQVTLSCSPISGHRSVSWYQQTPGQGLQFLFEYFSETQRNKGNFPGRFSGRQFSNSRSEMNVSTLELGDSALYLCASSSFRNTEAFFGQGTRLTVV.

This chain joins TRBV5-1 and TRBJ2-7, with D possibly being TRBD1 or TRBD2 (5 bases each). CDR1 SGHRS and CDR2 YFSETQ come from the germline V gene. The CDR3 length is 15 residues. Trimming left V 4 bases short and J 7 bases short, with 21 bases between. In DNA form, the CDR3 reads TGCGCCAGCAGCATTCCCGGGACCTTCACGGGAGAGCAGTACTTC. Protein product: CASSIPGTFTGEQYF.

This chain joins TRBV29-1 and TRBJ1-1, with D tentatively TRBD1 (5 bases). Germline V gene sequence: CDR1 SQVTM, CDR2 ANQGSEA. With 8 bases removed from V and 3 bases from J, the gap between germline ends came to 13 bases. CDR3 length: 12 residues. Here the CDR3 reads CSTRTGHTEAFF. The CDR3 bases are TGCAGCACCCGGACGGGGCACACTGAAGCTTTCTTT.

CDR3 in DNA: TGCAGCGTGCCGGGACAGGGGAGAAATGAGCAGTTCTTC. This translates into CSVPGQGRNEQFF. The V call is TRBV29-1, the J call TRBJ2-1, with 10 bases matching TRBD1. V shed 6 bases and J 7 bases; nucleotides not matched to a gene: 6. This CDR3 has 13 residues. Germline V gives CDR1 SQVTM, CDR2 ANQGSEA.

This sequence joins TRBV20-1 and TRBJ2-7; D is undetermined. Germline V gene sequence: CDR1 DFQATT, CDR2 SNEGSKA (reference sequence). The germline V and J ends were trimmed by 0 bases and 2 bases, with 11 bases remaining between them. This CDR3 contains 14 residues. The CDR3 region is CSARDTRRTYEQYF. The CDR3 nucleotides are TGCAGTGCTAGAGATACTCGTCGAACCTACGAGCAGTACTTC.

Only one count was recorded for this clonotype. V gene TRBV12-3 or TRBV12-4 combines with J gene TRBJ2-4; D is undetermined. The V and J ends lost 1 base and 0 bases respectively, with 10 bases between them. The CDR3 consists of 16 residues. The CDR3 region is CASSLVLAQAKNIQYF. The CDR3 bases are TGTGCCAGCAGTTTAGTTTTGGCACAAGCCAAAAACATTCAGTACTTC.

The V gene is TRBV10-3, the J gene TRBJ1-2; tentative D call: TRBD1 (5 bases). Trimming removed 6 bases from V and 2 bases from J, with 7 bases in between. Germline CDR1 reads ENHRY; CDR2 reads SYGVKD. CDR3 length equals 12 residues. The CDR3 DNA reads as TGTGCCATCAGCGGGGGGAACTATGGCTACACCTTC. It translates to CAISGGNYGYTF.

This clonotype was seen at least ten times. This sequence joins TRBV7-9 and TRBJ2-1, with TRBD2 matching over 11 bases. The CDR3 extends over 15 amino acids. Germline CDR1 and CDR2: SEHNR and FQNEAQ (reference sequence). V lost 5 bases and J lost 3; bases outside the gene matches: 3. The CDR3 loop reads CASSLGLAGYNEQFF. The CDR3 DNA reads as TGTGCCAGCAGCCTTGGACTAGCGGGCTACAATGAGCAGTTCTTC. Together with reference TRBV7-9 and TRBJ2-1, the CDR3 gives the full variable domain: DTGVSQNPRHKITKRGQNVTFRCDPISEHNRLYWYRQTLGQGPEFLTYFQNEAQLEKSRLLSDRFSAERPKGSFSTLEIQRTEQGDSAMYLCASSLGLAGYNEQFFGPGTRLTVL.

This clonotype was picked up many times. The chain links TRBV7-8 to TRBJ1-2; 8 nucleotides align to TRBD1. Germline CDR1 and CDR2: SGHVS and FQNEAQ. V gave up 6 bases and J gave up 0 bases; unmatched junction bases: 9. There are 16 residues in the CDR3. For the CDR3, the DNA is TGTGCCAGCAGGGGGAAACAGGGGGGAGCTAACTATGGCTACACCTTC. Its translation: CASRGKQGGANYGYTF.

The chain combines TRBV5-1 with TRBJ2-7; D unresolved. Trimming took 3 bases from V and 1 from J, leaving 8 bases between them. The germline V gene has CDR1 SGHRS and CDR2 YFSETQ. The CDR3 length is 13 residues. CDR3 sequence (DNA): TGCGCCAGCAGCTGGGGTCCTTCCTACGAGCAGTACTTC. Protein sequence: CASSWGPSYEQYF.

This clonotype was seen a single time. The chain recombines TRBV18 with TRBJ2-1; D gene unclear. Germline loops: CDR1 KGHSH, CDR2 LQKENI. The CDR3 spans 13 residues. V lost 5 bases, J lost 8 bases, and 13 bases lay in between. The DNA of the CDR3 is TGTGCCAGCTCAGAGCTCCCGACGCATGAGCAGTTCTTC. Residues: CASSELPTHEQFF.

This clonotype was counted only a few times. This may be a read error: a much more frequent sequence differs by one nucleotide. The rearrangement uses TRBV6-1 and TRBJ2-6; D remains unclear. This CDR3 region has 14 residues. Germline V gives CDR1 MNHNS, CDR2 SASEGT. The DNA of the CDR3 is TGTGCCAGCAGTAGTCAGGAGTTGGCCAACGGCCTGACTTTC. It specifies CASSSQELANGLTF.

This clonotype was counted ten times or more. The J gene is TRBJ1-5, the V gene TRBV11-2; D may be TRBD1 (6 bases). The germline V gene encodes CDR1 SGHAT and CDR2 FQNNGV. This CDR3 contains 15 residues. The V end lost 1 base, the J end lost 5 bases, and 12 bases lay between the germline ends. The CDR3 DNA reads as TGTGCCAGCAGCTTAGGAGGACAGTTCCATCAGCCCCAGCATTTT. Its translation: CASSLGGQFHQPQHF. The full variable domain, in which reference TRBV11-2 and TRBJ1-5 provide the parts outside the CDR3, is EAGVAQSPRYKIIEKRQSVAFWCNPISGHATLYWYQQILGQGPKLLIQFQNNGVVDDSQLPKDRFSAERLKGVDSTLKIQPAKLEDSAVYLCASSLGGQFHQPQHFGDGTRLSIL.

The J gene is TRBJ1-2, the V gene TRBV5-1; a weak D match, TRBD1 (6 bases). CDR3 size: 12 residues. In germline, CDR1 is SGHRS, CDR2 YFSETQ. V dropped 2 bases and J dropped 6 bases, with 8 bases sitting between them. The CDR3 sequence is CASSFPGDGYTF. CDR3 sequence (DNA): TGCGCCAGCAGCTTCCCAGGGGATGGCTACACCTTC.

The chain carries TRBV9 and TRBJ1-3; D gene uncertain. From germline, CDR1 is SGDLS and CDR2 YYNGEE. The CDR3 is 15 residues long. V lost 3 bases to trimming and J lost 0 bases, with 10 bases between them. The CDR3 region is CASSAAPFSGNTIYF. The DNA of the CDR3 is TGTGCCAGCAGCGCGGCGCCTTTCTCTGGAAACACCATATATTTT. Full variable domain (outside the CDR3, taken from reference TRBV9 and TRBJ1-3): DSGVTQTPKHLITATGQRVTLRCSPRSGDLSVYWYQQSLDQGLQFLIQYYNGEERAKGNILERFSAQQFPDLHSELNLSSLELGDSALYFCASSAAPFSGNTIYFGEGSWLTVV.

The gene calls are TRBV12-3 or TRBV12-4 and TRBJ2-4; D is uncertain. Trimming removed 10 bases from V and 0 bases from J, with 10 bases in between. The CDR3 has 13 residues. The CDR3 region is CATTGLAKNIQYF. The CDR3 nucleotides are TGTGCCACGACGGGCCTAGCCAAAAACATTCAGTACTTC.

The chain combines TRBV21-1 with TRBJ1-1; the DNA was not used to check the table's D call, TRBD1. TRBV21-1 corresponds to a pseudogene. The CDR3 has 13 residues. CDR3 sequence (DNA): TGTGCCAGCAGCAAAGGGGGCATGGCTGAAGCTTTCTTT. It translates to CASSKGGMAEAFF.

The rearrangement uses TRBV12-3 or TRBV12-4 and TRBJ2-2, with 7 bases fitting TRBD2. This CDR3 contains 14 residues. V trimming: 7 bases; J trimming: 5 bases; junction bases outside the gene matches: 7. The CDR3 loop is CASNPTSATGELFF. CDR3 nucleotide sequence: TGTGCCAGCAATCCAACTAGCGCAACCGGGGAGCTGTTTTTT.

This clonotype showed up many times. This chain links TRBV11-2 with TRBJ2-1, with D tentatively TRBD1 or TRBD2 (6 bases each). Germline V gives CDR1 SGHAT, CDR2 FQNNGV. Trimming removed 4 bases at V and 7 bases at J, with 26 bases between. CDR3 length: 18 amino acids. The CDR3 spells CASSYPSRVGGRRNEQFF. In DNA, the CDR3 is TGTGCCAGCAGCTACCCAAGCAGGGTAGGGGGGAGAAGGAATGAGCAGTTCTTC.

This clonotype occurred many times. This sequence joins TRBV30 and TRBJ1-1, with unresolved D. V lost 3 bases and J 0 bases, leaving 8 bases between the germline ends. This CDR3 spans 13 amino acids. Germline V lookup: CDR1 GTSNPN, CDR2 SVGIG (reference sequence). The CDR3 nucleotides are TGTGCCTGGAGCCGAACTATGAACACTGAAGCTTTCTTT. Protein product: CAWSRTMNTEAFF.

This clonotype was seen repeatedly, ten times or more. The V and J genes are TRBV7-8 and TRBJ2-7, with TRBD2 matching over 9 bases. Germline V gene data show CDR1 as SGHVS and CDR2 as FQNEAQ. This CDR3 contains 16 residues. Trimming removed 4 bases from V and 3 bases from J; junction bases left unmatched: 10. The CDR3 region is CASSSRLAVNLYEQYF. Written as DNA, the CDR3 is TGTGCCAGCAGCTCCCGACTAGCGGTAAATCTCTACGAGCAGTACTTC.

This clonotype came up many times. This chain uses TRBV29-1 with TRBJ2-1, with D possibly being TRBD2 (6 bases). From germline, CDR1 is SQVTM and CDR2 ANQGSEA. With 4 bases removed from V and 9 bases from J, the gap between germline ends came to 10 bases. The CDR3 sequence is 11 residues long. The CDR3 nucleotides are TGCAGCGTTGCGGTTAGCGGTGAGCAGTTCTTC. Amino acids: CSVAVSGEQFF.

This clonotype was seen a few times. The chain recombines TRBV28 with TRBJ2-3, with unresolved D. Germline CDR1 MDHEN, CDR2 SYDVKM. The CDR3 contains 14 residues. Trimming stripped 7 bases from V and 5 bases from J, with 16 bases between. The CDR3 region is CASTPWQIVDTQYF. CDR3 DNA sequence: TGTGCCAGCACGCCGTGGCAAATAGTAGATACGCAGTATTTT.